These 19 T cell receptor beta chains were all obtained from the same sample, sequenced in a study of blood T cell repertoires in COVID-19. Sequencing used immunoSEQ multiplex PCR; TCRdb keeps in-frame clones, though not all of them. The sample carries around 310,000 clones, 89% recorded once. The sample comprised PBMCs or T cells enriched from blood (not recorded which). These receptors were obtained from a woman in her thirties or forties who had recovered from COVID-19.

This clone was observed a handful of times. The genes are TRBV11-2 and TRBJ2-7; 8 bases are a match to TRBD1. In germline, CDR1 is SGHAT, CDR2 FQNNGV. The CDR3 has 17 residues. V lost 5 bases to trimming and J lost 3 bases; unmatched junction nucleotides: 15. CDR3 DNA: TGTGCCAGCAGCCCCCACCTCGGACAGGGAAATTTCTACGAGCAGTACTTC. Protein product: CASSPHLGQGNFYEQYF.

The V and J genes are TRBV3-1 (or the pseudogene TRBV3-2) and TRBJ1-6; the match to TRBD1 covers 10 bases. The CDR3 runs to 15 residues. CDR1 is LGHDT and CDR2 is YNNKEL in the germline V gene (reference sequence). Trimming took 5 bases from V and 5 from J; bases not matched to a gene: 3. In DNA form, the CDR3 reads TGTGCCAGCAGCGACAGGGGGCGCGATAATTCACCCCTCCACTTT. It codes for CASSDRGRDNSPLHF.

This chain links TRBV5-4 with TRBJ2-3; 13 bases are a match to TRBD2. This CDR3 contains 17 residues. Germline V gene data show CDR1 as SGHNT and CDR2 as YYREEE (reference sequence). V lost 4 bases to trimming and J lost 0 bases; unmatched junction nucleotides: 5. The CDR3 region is CASSTGTSGISTDTQYF. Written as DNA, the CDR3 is TGTGCCAGCAGCACCGGGACTAGCGGGATTAGCACAGATACGCAGTATTTT.

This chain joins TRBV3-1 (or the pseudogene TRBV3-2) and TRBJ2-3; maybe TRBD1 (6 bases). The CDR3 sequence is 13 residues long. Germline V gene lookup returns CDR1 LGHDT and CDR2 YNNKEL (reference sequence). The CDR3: CATSSRGTDTQYF. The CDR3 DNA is TGTGCTACCTCCTCAAGGGGGACAGATACGCAGTATTTT.

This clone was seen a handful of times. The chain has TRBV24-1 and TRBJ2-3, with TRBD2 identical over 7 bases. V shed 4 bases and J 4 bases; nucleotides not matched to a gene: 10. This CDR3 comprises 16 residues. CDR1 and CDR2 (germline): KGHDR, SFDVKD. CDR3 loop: CATSDDRASGSDTQYF. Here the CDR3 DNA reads TGTGCCACCAGTGACGATCGGGCTAGCGGCTCAGATACGCAGTATTTT.

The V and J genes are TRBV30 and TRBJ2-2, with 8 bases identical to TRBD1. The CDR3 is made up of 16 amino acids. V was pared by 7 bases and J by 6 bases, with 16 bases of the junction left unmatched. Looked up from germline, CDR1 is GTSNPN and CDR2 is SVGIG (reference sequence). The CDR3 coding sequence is TGTGCCTCGGGACAGGACATTAAAATGGTACCCGGGGAGCTGTTTTTT. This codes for CASGQDIKMVPGELFF. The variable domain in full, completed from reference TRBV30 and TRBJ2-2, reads SQTIHQWPATLVQPVGSPLSLECTVEGTSNPNLYWYRQAAGRGLQLLFYSVGIGQISSEVPQNLSASRPQDRQFILSSKKLLLSDSGFYLCASGQDIKMVPGELFFGEGSRLTVL.

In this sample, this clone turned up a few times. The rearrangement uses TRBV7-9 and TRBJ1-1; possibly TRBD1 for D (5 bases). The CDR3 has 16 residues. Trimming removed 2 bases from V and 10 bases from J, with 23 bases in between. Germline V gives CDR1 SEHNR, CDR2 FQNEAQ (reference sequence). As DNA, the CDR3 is TGTGCCAGCAGCTTATCATCAACGGGCCCGGAGGGGAGAGCTTTCTTT. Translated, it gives CASSLSSTGPEGRAFF. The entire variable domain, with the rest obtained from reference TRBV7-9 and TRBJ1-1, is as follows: DTGVSQNPRHKITKRGQNVTFRCDPISEHNRLYWYRQTLGQGPEFLTYFQNEAQLEKSRLLSDRFSAERPKGSFSTLEIQRTEQGDSAMYLCASSLSSTGPEGRAFFGQGTRLTVV.

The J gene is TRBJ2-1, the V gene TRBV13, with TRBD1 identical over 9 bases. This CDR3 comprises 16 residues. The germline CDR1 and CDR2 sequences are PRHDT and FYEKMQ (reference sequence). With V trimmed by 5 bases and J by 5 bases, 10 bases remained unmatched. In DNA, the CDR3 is TGTGCCAGCAGCAACTCCCGGACAGGGGAAAACAATGAGCAGTTCTTC. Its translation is CASSNSRTGENNEQFF.

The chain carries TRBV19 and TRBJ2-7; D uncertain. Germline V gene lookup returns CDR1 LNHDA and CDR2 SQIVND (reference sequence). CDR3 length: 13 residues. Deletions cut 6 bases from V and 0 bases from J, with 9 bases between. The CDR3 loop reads CASSPPNSYEQYF. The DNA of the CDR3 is TGTGCCAGTAGCCCCCCTAACTCCTACGAGCAGTACTTC.

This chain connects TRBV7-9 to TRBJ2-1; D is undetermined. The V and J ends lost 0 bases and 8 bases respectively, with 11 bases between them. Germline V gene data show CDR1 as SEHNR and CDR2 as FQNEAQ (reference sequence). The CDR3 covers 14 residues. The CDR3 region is CASSLAFQSDEQFF. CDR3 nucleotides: TGTGCCAGCAGCTTAGCGTTTCAGAGCGATGAGCAGTTCTTC. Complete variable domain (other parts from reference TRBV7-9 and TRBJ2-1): DTGVSQNPRHKITKRGQNVTFRCDPISEHNRLYWYRQTLGQGPEFLTYFQNEAQLEKSRLLSDRFSAERPKGSFSTLEIQRTEQGDSAMYLCASSLAFQSDEQFFGPGTRLTVL.

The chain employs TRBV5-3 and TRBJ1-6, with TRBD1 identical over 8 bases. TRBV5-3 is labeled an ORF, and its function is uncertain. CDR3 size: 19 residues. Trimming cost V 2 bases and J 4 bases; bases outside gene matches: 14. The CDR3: CARSLNLPGQVKYNSPLHF. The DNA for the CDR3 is TGTGCCAGAAGCTTAAACTTACCGGGACAGGTGAAATATAATTCACCCCTCCACTTT.

CDR3 DNA: TGCGCCAGCAGCCAGTCTGACTTCTCCTACGAGCAGTACTTC. Translated: CASSQSDFSYEQYF. The V gene is TRBV4-3, the J gene TRBJ2-7; D is undetermined. This CDR3 is 14 amino acids long. Trimming removed 3 bases at V and 0 bases at J, with 9 bases between. The germline V gene encodes CDR1 LGHNA and CDR2 YSLEER.

Here the CDR3 reads CASSLTSGTLSSYNEQFF. The CDR3 DNA is TGTGCCAGCAGCTTGACTAGCGGGACACTAAGCTCCTACAATGAGCAGTTCTTC. The chain is built from TRBV7-2 and TRBJ2-1, with 11 positions matching TRBD2. CDR1 and CDR2 (germline): SGHTA, FQGNSA. With V trimmed by 3 bases and J by 0 bases, 7 bases remained unmatched. The CDR3 has 18 residues.

The CDR3 loop reads CASSHLRDGNQPQHF. CDR3 nucleotide sequence: TGTGCCAGCAGCCATCTCAGGGATGGTAATCAGCCCCAGCATTTT. The chain joins TRBV3-1 (or the pseudogene TRBV3-2) to TRBJ1-5; perhaps TRBD1 as D (5 bases). V lost 3 bases, J lost 4 bases, and 13 bases lay in between. CDR1 is LGHDT and CDR2 is YNNKEL in the germline V gene (reference sequence). The CDR3 loop spans 15 amino acids.

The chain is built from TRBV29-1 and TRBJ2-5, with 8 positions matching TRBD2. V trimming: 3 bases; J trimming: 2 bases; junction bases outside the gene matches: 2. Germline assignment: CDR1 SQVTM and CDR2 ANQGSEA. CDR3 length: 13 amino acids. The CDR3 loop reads CSVDSGEQETQYF. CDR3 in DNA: TGCAGCGTTGATAGCGGGGAGCAAGAGACCCAGTACTTC.

CDR3 in DNA: TGTGCCAGCAGCTTTATCCCCTATGGCGGGGCGCCCTACAATGAGCAGTTCTTC. Translation gives CASSFIPYGGAPYNEQFF. The rearrangement joins TRBV11-2 to TRBJ2-1, with D perhaps TRBD2 (6 bases). Per the germline V gene, CDR1 is SGHAT and CDR2 is FQNNGV. The CDR3 contains 18 residues. Trimming left V 3 bases short and J 2 bases short, with 20 bases between.

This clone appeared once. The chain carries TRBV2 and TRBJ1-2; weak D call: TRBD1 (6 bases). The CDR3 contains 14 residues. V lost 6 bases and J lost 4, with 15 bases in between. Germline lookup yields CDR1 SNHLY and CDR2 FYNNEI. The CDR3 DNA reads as TGTGCCAGCAGACGACAGGAAACTTCCTATGGCTACACCTTC. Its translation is CASRRQETSYGYTF.

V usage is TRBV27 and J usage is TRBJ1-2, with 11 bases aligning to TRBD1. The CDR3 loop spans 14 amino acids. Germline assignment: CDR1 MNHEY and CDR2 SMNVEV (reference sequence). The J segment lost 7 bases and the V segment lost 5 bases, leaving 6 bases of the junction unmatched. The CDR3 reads CASSPRTGGGGYTF. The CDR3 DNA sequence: TGTGCCAGCAGTCCCCGGACAGGGGGCGGTGGCTACACCTTC.

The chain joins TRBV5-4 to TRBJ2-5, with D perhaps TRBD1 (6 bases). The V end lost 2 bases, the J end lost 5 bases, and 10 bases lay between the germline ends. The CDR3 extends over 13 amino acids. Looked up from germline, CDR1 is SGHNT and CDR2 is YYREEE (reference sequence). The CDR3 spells CASSFSGVETQYF. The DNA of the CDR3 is TGTGCCAGCAGCTTTTCAGGGGTGGAGACCCAGTACTTC. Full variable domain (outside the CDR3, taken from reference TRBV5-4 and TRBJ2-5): ETGVTQSPTHLIKTRGQQVTLRCSSQSGHNTVSWYQQALGQGPQFIFQYYREEENGRGNFPPRFSGLQFPNYSSELNVNALELDDSALYLCASSFSGVETQYFGPGTRLLVL.